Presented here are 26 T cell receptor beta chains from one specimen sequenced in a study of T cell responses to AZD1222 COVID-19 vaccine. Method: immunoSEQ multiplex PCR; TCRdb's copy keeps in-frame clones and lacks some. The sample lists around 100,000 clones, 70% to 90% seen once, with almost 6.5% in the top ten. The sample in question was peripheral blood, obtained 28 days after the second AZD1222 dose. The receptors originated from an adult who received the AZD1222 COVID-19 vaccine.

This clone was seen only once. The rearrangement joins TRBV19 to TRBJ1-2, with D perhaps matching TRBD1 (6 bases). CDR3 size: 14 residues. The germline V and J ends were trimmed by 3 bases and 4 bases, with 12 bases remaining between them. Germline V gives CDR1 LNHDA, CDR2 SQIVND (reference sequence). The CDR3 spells CASSMDSLVYGYTF. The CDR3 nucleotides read TGTGCCAGTAGTATGGACAGTTTGGTCTATGGCTACACCTTC.

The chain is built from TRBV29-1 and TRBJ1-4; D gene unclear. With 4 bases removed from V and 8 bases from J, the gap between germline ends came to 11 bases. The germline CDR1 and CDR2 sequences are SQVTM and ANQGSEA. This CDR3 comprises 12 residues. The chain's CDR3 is CSVVGGQEKLFF. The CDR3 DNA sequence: TGCAGCGTTGTAGGTGGGCAGGAAAAACTGTTTTTT.

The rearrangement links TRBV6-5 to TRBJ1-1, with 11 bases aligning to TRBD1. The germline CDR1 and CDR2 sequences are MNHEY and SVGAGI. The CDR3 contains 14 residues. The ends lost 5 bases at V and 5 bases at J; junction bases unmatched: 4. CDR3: CASSMGQGVTEAFF. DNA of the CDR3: TGTGCCAGCAGTATGGGACAGGGGGTTACTGAAGCTTTCTTT.

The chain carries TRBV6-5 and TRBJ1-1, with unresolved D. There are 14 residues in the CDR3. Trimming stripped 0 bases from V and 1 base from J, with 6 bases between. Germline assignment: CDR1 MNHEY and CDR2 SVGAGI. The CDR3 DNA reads TGTGCCAGCAGTTACTCCGCCAGGAACACTGAAGCTTTCTTT. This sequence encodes CASSYSARNTEAFF.

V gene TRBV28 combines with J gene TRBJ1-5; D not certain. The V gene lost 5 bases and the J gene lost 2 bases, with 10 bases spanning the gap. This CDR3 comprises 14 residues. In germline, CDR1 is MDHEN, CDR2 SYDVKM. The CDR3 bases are TGTGCCAGCAGTCCACTTAGGCGCAATCAGCCCCAGCATTTT. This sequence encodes CASSPLRRNQPQHF.

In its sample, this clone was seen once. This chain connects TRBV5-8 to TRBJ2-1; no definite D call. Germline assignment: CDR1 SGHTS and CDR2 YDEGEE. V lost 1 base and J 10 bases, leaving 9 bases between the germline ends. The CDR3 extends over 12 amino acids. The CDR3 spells CASSLYGDEQFF. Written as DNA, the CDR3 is TGTGCCAGCAGCTTGTATGGTGACGAGCAGTTCTTC.

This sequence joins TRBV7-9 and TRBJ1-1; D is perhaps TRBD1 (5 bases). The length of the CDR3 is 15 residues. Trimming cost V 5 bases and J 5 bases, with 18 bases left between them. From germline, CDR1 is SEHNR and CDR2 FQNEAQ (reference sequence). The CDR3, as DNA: TGTGCCAGCAGCACTCAGCGGGGGGTGATTACTGAAGCTTTCTTT. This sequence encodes CASSTQRGVITEAFF.

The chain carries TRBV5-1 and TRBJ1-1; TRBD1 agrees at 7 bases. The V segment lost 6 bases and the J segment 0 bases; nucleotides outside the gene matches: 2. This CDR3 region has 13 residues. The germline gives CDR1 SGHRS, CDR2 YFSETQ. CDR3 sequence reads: CASKDRVNTEAFF. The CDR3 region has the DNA TGCGCCAGCAAAGACAGGGTGAACACTGAAGCTTTCTTT.

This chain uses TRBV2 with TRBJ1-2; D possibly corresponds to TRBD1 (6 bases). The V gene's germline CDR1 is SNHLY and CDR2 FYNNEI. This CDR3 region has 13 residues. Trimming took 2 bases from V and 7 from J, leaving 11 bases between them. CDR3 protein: CASSEQGTSGYTF. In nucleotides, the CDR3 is TGTGCCAGCAGTGAACAGGGGACGAGTGGCTACACCTTC.

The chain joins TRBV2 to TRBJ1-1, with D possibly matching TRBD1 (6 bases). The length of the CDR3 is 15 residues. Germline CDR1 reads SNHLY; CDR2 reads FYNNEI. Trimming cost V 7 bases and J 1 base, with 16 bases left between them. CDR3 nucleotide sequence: TGTGCCAGCACTGCCTGGGGGCGCGGGAACACTGAAGCTTTCTTT. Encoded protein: CASTAWGRGNTEAFF. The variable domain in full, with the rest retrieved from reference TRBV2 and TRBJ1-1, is EPEVTQTPSHQVTQMGQEVILRCVPISNHLYFYWYRQILGQKVEFLVSFYNNEISEKSEIFDDQFSVERPDGSNFTLKIRSTKLEDSAMYFCASTAWGRGNTEAFFGQGTRLTVV.

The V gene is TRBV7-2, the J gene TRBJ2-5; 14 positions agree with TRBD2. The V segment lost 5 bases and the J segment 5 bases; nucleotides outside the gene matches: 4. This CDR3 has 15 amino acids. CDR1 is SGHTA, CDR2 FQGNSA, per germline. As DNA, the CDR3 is TGTGCCAGCAGCCCGGGACTAGCGGGGGCCGAGACCCAGTACTTC. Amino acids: CASSPGLAGAETQYF. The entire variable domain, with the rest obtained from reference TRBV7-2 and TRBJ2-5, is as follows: GAGVSQSPSNKVTEKGKDVELRCDPISGHTALYWYRQSLGQGLEFLIYFQGNSAPDKSGLPSDRFSAERTGGSVSTLTIQRTQQEDSAVYLCASSPGLAGAETQYFGPGTRLLVL.

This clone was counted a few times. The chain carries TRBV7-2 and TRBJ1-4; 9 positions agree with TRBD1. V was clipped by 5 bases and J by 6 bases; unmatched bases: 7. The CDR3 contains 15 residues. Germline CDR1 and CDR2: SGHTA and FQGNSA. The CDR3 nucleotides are TGTGCCAGCAGCGAACAACAGGGGGCGCATGAAAAACTGTTTTTT. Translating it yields CASSEQQGAHEKLFF.

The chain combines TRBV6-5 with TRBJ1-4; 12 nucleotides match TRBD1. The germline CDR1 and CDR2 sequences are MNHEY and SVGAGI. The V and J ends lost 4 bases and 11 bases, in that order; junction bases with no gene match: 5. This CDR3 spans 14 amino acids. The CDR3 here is CASSSGTGGGKLFF. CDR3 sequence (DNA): TGTGCCAGCAGTTCCGGGACAGGGGGCGGTAAACTGTTTTTT.

The CDR3: CASSLGGAADTQYF. The CDR3 nucleotides read TGTGCCAGCAGCTTAGGGGGGGCCGCAGATACGCAGTATTTT. V usage is TRBV11-3 and J usage is TRBJ2-3; D is tentatively TRBD1 or TRBD2 (6 bases each). Germline CDR1 SGHNT, CDR2 YENEEA. The CDR3 runs to 14 residues. The ends were cut back, 1 base at V and 4 bases at J, with 9 bases in the middle.

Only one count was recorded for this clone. CDR3 sequence reads: CASNKGQRDGYTF. The CDR3 DNA reads as TGTGCCAGCAACAAAGGACAGCGAGATGGCTACACCTTC. The chain couples TRBV6-5 to TRBJ1-2; a possible D gene is TRBD1 (6 bases). The CDR3 extends over 13 amino acids. Germline-derived CDR1 and CDR2 are MNHEY and SVGAGI. Trimming shortened V by 7 bases and J by 6 bases, and 15 bases separated the two germline ends.

The CDR3, as DNA: TGTGCCAGCAGCCTAAGAAAGGACTACCCCCAAGAGACCCAGTACTTC. Translation: CASSLRKDYPQETQYF. The genes are TRBV3-1 (or the pseudogene TRBV3-2) and TRBJ2-5, with D perhaps matching TRBD2 (6 bases). The CDR3 spans 16 residues. The germline V gene encodes CDR1 LGHDT and CDR2 YNNKEL (reference sequence). V lost 4 bases and J lost 1, with 16 bases in between.

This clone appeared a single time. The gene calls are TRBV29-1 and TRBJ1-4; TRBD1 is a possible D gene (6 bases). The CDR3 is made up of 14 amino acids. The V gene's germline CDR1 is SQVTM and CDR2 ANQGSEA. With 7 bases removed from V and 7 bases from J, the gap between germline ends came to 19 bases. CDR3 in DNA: TGCAGCGCCGGAACACAGGGAGGGTTTGAAAAACTGTTTTTT. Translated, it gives CSAGTQGGFEKLFF. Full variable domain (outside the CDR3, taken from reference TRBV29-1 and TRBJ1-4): SAVISQKPSRDICQRGTSLTIQCQVDSQVTMMFWYRQQPGQSLTLIATANQGSEATYESGFVIDKFPISRPNLTFSTLTVSNMSPEDSSIYLCSAGTQGGFEKLFFGSGTQLSVL.

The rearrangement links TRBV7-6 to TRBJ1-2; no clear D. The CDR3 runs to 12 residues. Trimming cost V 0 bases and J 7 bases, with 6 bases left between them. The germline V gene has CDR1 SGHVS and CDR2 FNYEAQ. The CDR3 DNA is TGTGCCAGCAGCTTAGCGGGCTCTGGCTACACCTTC. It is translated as CASSLAGSGYTF.

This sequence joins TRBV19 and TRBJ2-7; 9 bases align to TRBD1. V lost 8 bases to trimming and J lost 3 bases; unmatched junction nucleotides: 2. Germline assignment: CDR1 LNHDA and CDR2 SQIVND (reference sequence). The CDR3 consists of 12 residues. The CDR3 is CASGQGIYEQYF. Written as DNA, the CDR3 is TGTGCCAGTGGACAGGGGATCTACGAGCAGTACTTC.

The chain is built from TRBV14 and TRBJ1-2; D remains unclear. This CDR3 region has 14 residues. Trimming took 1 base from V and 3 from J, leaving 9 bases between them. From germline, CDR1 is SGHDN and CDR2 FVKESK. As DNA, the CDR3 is TGTGCCAGCAGCCAAGCCAATGAGTACTATGGCTACACCTTC. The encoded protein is CASSQANEYYGYTF.

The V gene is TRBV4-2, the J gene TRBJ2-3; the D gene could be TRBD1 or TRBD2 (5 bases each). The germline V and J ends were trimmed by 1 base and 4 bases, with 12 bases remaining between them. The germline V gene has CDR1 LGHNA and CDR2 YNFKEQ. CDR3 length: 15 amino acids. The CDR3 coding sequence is TGTGCCAGCAGCCAAGTGAGGGGCAATTCAGATACGCAGTATTTT. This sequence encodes CASSQVRGNSDTQYF.

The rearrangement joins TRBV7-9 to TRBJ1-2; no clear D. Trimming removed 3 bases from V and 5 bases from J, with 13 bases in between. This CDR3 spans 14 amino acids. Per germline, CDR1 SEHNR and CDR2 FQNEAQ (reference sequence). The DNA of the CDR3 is TGTGCCAGCAGCTTTACAAACCAACCTTATGGCTACACCTTC. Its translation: CASSFTNQPYGYTF.

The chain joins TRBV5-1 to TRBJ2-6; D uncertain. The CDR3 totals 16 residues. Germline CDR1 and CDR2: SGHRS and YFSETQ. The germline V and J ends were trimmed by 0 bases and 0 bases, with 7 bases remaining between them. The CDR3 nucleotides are TGCGCCAGCAGCTTGGAGGCCGGCTCTGGGGCCAACGTCCTGACTTTC. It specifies CASSLEAGSGANVLTF.

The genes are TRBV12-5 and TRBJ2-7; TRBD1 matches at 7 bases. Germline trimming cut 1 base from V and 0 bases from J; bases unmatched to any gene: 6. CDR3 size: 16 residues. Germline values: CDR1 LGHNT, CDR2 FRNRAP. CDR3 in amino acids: CASGLARQGSSYEQYF. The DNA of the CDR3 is TGTGCTAGTGGTTTGGCCAGACAGGGAAGCTCCTACGAGCAGTACTTC. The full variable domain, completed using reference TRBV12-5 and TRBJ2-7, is DARVTQTPRHKVTEMGQEVTMRCQPILGHNTVFWYRQTMMQGLELLAYFRNRAPLDDSGMPKDRFSAEMPDATLATLKIQPSEPRDSAVYFCASGLARQGSSYEQYFGPGTRLTVT.

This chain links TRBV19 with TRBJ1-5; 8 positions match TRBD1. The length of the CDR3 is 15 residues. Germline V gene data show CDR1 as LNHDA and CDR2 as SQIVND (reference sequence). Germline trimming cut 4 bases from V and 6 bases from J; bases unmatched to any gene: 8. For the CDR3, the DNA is TGTGCCAGTAGTAATATGGACAGGGCCACTCAGCCCCAGCATTTT. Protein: CASSNMDRATQPQHF.

The CDR3 loop is CASSLTVAGSSYNEQFF. CDR3 sequence (DNA): TGTGCCAGCAGCTTAACCGTAGCGGGGAGCTCCTACAATGAGCAGTTCTTC. This sequence joins TRBV7-6 and TRBJ2-1, with TRBD2 identical over 8 bases. The trim removed 2 bases at V and 0 bases at J, leaving 6 bases unmatched. CDR3 size: 17 residues. CDR1 SGHVS and CDR2 FNYEAQ come from the germline V gene.